The clone carrying this TCR beta chain was counted many times. This record comes from a study of breast tumors, draining lymph nodes, adjacent tissues. TCRdb used MiXCR to reprocess the multiplex PCR reads, holding one entry per CDR3 protein. Among 250,000 or so distinct CDR3 sequences listed, around 30% were seen once. V gave up 0 bases and J gave up 8 bases, with 17 bases separating them. This CDR3 has 16 amino acids. CDR1 and CDR2 from the germline V gene are MGHDK and SYGVNS. Axillary draining lymph nodes of breast cancer patients supplied the node samples. The sequence derives from a female donor with breast cancer. Some clones in this sample may be carry-over from other donors' samples. The chain is built from TRBV25-1 and TRBJ2-1; the D call may be TRBD1 or TRBD2 (7 bases each). Material: axillary lymph node tissue. The DNA of the CDR3 is TGTGCCAGCAGTGAATATAAGGGAGGGGGCGGCTATGAGCAGTTCTTC. Its translation: CASSEYKGGGGYEQFF.